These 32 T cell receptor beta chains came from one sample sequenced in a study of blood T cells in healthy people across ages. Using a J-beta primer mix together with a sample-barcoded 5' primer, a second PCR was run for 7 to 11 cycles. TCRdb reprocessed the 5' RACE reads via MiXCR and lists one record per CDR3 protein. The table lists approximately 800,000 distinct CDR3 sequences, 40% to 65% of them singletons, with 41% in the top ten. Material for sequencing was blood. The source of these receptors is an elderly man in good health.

The CDR3 DNA reads TGTGCCAGCAGTTTATCCGGCAGAGGGCCTGAAGCTTTCTTT. This codes for CASSLSGRGPEAFF. The rearrangement uses TRBV27 and TRBJ1-1, with D unclear. The CDR3 length is 14 residues. Germline values: CDR1 MNHEY, CDR2 SMNVEV (reference sequence). V was pared by 0 bases and J by 6 bases, with 11 bases between.

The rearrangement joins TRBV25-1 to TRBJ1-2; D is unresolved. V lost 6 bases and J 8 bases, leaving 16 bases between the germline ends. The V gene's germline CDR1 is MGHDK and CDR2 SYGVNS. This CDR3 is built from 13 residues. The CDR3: CASSEQLRNGYTF. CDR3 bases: TGTGCCAGCAGCGAACAGTTGAGAAACGGCTACACCTTC.

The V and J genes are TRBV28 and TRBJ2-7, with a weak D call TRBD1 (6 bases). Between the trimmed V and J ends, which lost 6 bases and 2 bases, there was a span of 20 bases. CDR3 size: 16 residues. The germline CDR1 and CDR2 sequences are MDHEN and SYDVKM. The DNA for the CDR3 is TGTGCCAGCAGCCCAGGACAGATCCTACCAACCTACGAGCAGTACTTC. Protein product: CASSPGQILPTYEQYF. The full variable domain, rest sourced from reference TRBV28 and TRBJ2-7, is DVKVTQSSRYLVKRTGEKVFLECVQDMDHENMFWYRQDPGLGLRLIYFSYDVKMKEKGDIPEGYSVSREKKERFSLILESASTNQTSMYLCASSPGQILPTYEQYFGPGTRLTVT.

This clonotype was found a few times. DNA for the CDR3: TGTGCCAGCAGCCTTTCCCGGAGCCAAGAGACCCAGTACTTC. It codes for CASSLSRSQETQYF. The V call is TRBV9, the J call TRBJ2-5; D call uncertain. This CDR3 region has 14 residues. Trimming left V 4 bases short and J 1 base short, with 11 bases between. Germline assignment: CDR1 SGDLS and CDR2 YYNGEE.

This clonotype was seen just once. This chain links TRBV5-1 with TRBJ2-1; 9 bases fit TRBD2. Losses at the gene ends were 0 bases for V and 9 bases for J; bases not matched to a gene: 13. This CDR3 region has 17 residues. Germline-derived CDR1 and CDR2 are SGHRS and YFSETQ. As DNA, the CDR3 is TGCGCCAGCAGCTTGGGGGCAGGGGTTAGCGGGAGTGGTGAGCAGTTCTTC. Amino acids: CASSLGAGVSGSGEQFF. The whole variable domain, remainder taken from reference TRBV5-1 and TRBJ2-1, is KAGVTQTPRYLIKTRGQQVTLSCSPISGHRSVSWYQQTPGQGLQFLFEYFSETQRNKGNFPGRFSGRQFSNSRSEMNVSTLELGDSALYLCASSLGAGVSGSGEQFFGPGTRLTVL.

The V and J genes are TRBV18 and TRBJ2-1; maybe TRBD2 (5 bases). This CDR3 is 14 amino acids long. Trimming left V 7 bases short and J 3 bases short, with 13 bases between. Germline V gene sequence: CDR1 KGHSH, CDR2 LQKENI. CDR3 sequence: CASFGSGDYNEQFF. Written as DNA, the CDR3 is TGTGCCAGCTTCGGAAGCGGAGACTACAATGAGCAGTTCTTC.

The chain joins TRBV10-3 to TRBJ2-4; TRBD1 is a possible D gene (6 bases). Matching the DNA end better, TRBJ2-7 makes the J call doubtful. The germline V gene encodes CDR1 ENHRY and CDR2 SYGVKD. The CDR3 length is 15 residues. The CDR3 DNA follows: TGTGCCATCAGTGATCTGGACAGAATAAACTACGAGCAGTACTTC. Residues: CAISDLDRINYEQYF.

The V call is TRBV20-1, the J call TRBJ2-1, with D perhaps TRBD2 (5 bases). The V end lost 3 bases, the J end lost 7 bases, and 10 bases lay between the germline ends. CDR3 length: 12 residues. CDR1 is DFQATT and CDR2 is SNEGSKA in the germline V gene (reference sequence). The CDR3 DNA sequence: TGCAGTGCTAGTGACCGAGGGAATGAGCAGTTCTTC. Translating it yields CSASDRGNEQFF.

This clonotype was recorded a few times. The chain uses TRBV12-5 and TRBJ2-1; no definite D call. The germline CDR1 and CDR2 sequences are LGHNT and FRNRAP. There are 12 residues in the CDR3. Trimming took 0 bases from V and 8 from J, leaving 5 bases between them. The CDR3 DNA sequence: TGTGCTAGTGGTTTGGTTCCTTATGAGCAGTTCTTC. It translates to CASGLVPYEQFF.

The CDR3 loop reads CASSPPGSGREKLFF. CDR3 sequence (DNA): TGTGCCAGCAGTCCCCCGGGGTCGGGGAGGGAAAAACTGTTTTTT. V and J are TRBV28 and TRBJ1-4; no clear D gene. Germline V gene lookup returns CDR1 MDHEN and CDR2 SYDVKM. The CDR3 spans 15 residues. V lost 5 bases and J 8 bases, leaving 18 bases between the germline ends.

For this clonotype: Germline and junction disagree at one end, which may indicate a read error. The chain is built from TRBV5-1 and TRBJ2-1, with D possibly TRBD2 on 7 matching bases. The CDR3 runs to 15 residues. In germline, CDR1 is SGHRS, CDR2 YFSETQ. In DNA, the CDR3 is TGTGCCAGCAGCTTGAGGGGGGGCTCCTACAATGAGCAGTTCTTC. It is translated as CASSLRGGSYNEQFF.

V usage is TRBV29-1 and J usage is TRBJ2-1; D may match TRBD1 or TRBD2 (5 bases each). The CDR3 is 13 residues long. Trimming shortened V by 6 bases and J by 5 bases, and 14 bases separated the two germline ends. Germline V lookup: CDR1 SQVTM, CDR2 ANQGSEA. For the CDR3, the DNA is TGCAGCGTGTCACCCGGGACCCACAATGAGCAGTTCTTC. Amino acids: CSVSPGTHNEQFF.

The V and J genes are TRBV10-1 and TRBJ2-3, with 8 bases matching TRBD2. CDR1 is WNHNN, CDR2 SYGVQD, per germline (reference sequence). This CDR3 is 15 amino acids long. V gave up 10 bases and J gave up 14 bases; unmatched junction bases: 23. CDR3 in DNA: TGCGCCAACTCTCCAGGGGAGCGGGAGAACAGATACGCGTATTTT. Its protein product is CANSPGERENRYAYF.

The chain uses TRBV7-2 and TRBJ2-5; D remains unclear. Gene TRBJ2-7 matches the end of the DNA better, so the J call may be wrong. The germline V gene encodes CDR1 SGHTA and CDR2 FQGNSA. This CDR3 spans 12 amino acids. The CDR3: CASSQRADEQYF. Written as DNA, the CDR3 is TGTGCCAGCAGCCAAAGGGCGGACGAGCAGTACTTC.

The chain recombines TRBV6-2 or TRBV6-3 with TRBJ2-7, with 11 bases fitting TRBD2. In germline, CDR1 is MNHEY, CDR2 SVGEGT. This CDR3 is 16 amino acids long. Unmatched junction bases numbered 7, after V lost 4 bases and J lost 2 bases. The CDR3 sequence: CASSLTLAGGPYEQYF. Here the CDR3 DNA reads TGTGCCAGCAGTTTAACCTTAGCGGGAGGGCCCTACGAGCAGTACTTC.

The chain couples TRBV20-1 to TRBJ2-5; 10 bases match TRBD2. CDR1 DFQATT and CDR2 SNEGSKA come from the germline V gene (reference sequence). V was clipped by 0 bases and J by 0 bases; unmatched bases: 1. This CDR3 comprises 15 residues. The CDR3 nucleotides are TGCAGTGCTAGAGATAGCGGGAGGTACCAAGAGACCCAGTACTTC. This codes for CSARDSGRYQETQYF.

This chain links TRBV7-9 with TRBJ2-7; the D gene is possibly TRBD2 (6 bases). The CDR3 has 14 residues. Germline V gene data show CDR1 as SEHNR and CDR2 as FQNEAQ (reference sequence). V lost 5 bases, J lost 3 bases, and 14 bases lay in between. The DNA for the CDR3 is TGTGCCAGCAGCCCGACTAGTACGAGCTACGAGCAGTACTTC. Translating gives CASSPTSTSYEQYF. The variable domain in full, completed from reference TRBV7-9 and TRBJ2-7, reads DTGVSQNPRHKITKRGQNVTFRCDPISEHNRLYWYRQTLGQGPEFLTYFQNEAQLEKSRLLSDRFSAERPKGSFSTLEIQRTEQGDSAMYLCASSPTSTSYEQYFGPGTRLTVT.

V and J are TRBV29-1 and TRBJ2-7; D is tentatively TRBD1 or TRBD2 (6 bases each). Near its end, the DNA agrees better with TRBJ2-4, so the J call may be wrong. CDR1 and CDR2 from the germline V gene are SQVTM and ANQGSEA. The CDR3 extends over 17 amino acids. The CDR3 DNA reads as TGCAGCGTTGAGGCCCTCCTGGGGGGCGCCTCCAAAAACATTCAGTACTTC. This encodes CSVEALLGGASKNIQYF.

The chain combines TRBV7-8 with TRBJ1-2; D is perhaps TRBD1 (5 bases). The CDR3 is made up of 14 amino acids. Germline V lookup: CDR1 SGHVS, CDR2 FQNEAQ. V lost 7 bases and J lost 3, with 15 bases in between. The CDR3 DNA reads TGTGCCAGCACTTCAGGTCGGGGACACTATGGCTACACCTTC. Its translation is CASTSGRGHYGYTF.

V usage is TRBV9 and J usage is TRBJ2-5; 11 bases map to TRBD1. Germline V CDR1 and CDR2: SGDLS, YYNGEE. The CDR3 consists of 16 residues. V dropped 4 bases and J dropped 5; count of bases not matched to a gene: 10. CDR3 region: CASSTRTGGWEETQYF. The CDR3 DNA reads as TGTGCCAGCAGCACCCGGACAGGGGGCTGGGAGGAGACCCAGTACTTC.

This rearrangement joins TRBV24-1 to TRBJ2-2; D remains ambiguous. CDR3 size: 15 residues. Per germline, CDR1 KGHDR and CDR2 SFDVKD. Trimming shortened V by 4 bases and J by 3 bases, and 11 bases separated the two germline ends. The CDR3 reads CATSESGQYTGELFF. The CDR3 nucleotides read TGTGCCACCAGTGAATCGGGCCAATACACCGGGGAGCTGTTTTTT.

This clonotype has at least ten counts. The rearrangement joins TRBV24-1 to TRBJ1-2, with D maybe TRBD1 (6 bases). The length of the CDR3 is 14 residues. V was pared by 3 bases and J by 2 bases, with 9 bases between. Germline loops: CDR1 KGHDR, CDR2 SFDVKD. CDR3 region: CATSDPDRNYGYTF. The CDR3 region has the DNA TGTGCCACCAGTGATCCAGACAGGAACTATGGCTACACCTTC.

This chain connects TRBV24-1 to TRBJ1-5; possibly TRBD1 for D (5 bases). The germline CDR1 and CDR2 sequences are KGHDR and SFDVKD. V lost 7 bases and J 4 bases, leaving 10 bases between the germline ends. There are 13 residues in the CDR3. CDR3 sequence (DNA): TGTGCCACCAGCCGATCAGGGAATCAGCCCCAGCATTTT. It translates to CATSRSGNQPQHF.

This CDR3 reads CASARDNLQYF. The CDR3 DNA is TGTGCCAGTGCAAGGGACAATCTTCAGTACTTC. The V gene is TRBV2, the J gene TRBJ2-4; weak D call: TRBD1 (6 bases). The CDR3 is 11 amino acids. CDR1 and CDR2 (germline): SNHLY, FYNNEI. V lost 9 bases to trimming and J lost 11 bases, with 14 bases between them.

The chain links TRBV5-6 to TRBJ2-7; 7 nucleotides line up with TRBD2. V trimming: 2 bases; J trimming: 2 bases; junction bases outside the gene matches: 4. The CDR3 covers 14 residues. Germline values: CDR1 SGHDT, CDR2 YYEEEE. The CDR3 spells CASSLPGGPYEQYF. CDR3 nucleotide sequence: TGTGCCAGCAGCTTACCGGGAGGCCCCTACGAGCAGTACTTC.

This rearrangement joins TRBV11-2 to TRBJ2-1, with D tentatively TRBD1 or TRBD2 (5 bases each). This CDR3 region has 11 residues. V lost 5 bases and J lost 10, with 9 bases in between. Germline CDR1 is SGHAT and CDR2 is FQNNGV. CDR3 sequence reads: CASSKGTEQFF. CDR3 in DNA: TGTGCCAGCAGCAAGGGGACGGAGCAGTTCTTC.

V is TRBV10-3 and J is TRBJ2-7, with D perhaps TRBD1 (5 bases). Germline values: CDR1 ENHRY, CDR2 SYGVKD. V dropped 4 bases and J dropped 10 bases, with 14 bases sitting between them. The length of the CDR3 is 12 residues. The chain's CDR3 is CAISGPTDAQYF. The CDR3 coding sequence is TGTGCCATCAGTGGCCCGACAGACGCACAGTACTTC.

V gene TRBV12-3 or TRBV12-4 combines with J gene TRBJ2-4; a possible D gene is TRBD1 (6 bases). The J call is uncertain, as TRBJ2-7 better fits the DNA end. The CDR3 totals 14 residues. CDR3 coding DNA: TGTGCCAGCAGCCCGAACGACAGGCCCTACGAGCAGTACTTC. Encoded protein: CASSPNDRPYEQYF.

CDR3: CATSTRTVEQFF. CDR3 bases: TGTGCCACCAGCACCCGGACAGTTGAGCAGTTCTTC. J is TRBJ2-1 and V is TRBV15; possible D gene TRBD1, 6 bases. The CDR3 is 12 residues long. Germline V CDR1 and CDR2: LNHNV, YYDKDF (reference sequence). V was pared by 4 bases and J by 9 bases, with 10 bases between.

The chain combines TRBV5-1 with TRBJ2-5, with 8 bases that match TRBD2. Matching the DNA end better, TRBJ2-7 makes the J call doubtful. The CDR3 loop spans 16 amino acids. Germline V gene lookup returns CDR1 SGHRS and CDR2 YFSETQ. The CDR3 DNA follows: TGCGCCAGCAGCTGGGCCGGGACTAGTGCCCCCTACGAGCAGTACTTC. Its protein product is CASSWAGTSAPYEQYF.

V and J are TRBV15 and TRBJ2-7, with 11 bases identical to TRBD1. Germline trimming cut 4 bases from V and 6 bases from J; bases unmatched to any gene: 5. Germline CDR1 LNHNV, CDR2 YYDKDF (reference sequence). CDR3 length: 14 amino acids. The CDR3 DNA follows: TGTGCCACCAGCAAAGGGACAGGGGGAGTCGAGCAGTACTTC. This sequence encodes CATSKGTGGVEQYF.

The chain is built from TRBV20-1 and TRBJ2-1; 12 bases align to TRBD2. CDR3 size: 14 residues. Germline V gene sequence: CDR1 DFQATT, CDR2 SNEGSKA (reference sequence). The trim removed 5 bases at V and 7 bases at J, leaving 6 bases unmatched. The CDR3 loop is CSAFLAGGPNEQFF. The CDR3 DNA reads TGCAGTGCTTTTCTAGCGGGAGGGCCTAATGAGCAGTTCTTC.